The rows below give T cell receptor beta chains drawn from one sample of a study of shared clonotypes between healthy human individuals. The data were produced by immunoSEQ multiplex PCR, yet TCRdb's version contains in-frame clones alone and is incomplete. The top ten clones hold roughly 0.9% of a sample with about a million clones, roughly 80% of them seen once. Input material: memory CD4+ T cells from PBMCs. These receptors all stem from a man between 18 and 29 years old in good health. Some clones in this sample may be carry-over from other donors' samples. The CDR3 runs from the conserved cysteine through the conserved F or W. D genes are given only for firm matches. Not all rows give a size; the values are once, few, many and, for expanded clones, a class.

J gene: TRBJ1-2
V gene: TRBV21-1
D gene: -
clone size: few
CDR3 DNA: TGTGCCAGCAGCAAAAGGCCGAAGCCCAACTATGGCTACACCTTC
CDR3 protein: CASSKRPKPNYGYTF

J gene: TRBJ2-3
V gene: TRBV5-1
D gene: -
clone size: -
CDR3 DNA: TGCGCCAGCAGCCTTACCGGGACGGCTACAGATACGCAGTATTTT
CDR3 protein: CASSLTGTATDTQYF

J gene: TRBJ1-4
V gene: TRBV6-5
D gene: TRBD1
clone size: -
CDR3 DNA: TGTGCCAGCAGCCGACAGGGGTGGGATGAAAAACTGTTTTTT
CDR3 protein: CASSRQGWDEKLFF

J gene: TRBJ1-3
V gene: TRBV7-2
D gene: -
clone size: -
CDR3 DNA: TGTGCCAGCAGCTTGGGAAACACCATATATTTT
CDR3 protein: CASSLGNTIYF

J gene: TRBJ2-2
V gene: TRBV7-2
D gene: -
clone size: -
CDR3 DNA: TGTGCCAGCAGCCCAGCTGCCGGGGAGCTGTTTTTT
CDR3 protein: CASSPAAGELFF

J gene: TRBJ1-3
V gene: TRBV7-2
D gene: -
clone size: -
CDR3 DNA: TGTGCCAGCAGCTTTGGGTCTGGAAACACCATATATTTT
CDR3 protein: CASSFGSGNTIYF

J gene: TRBJ1-6
V gene: TRBV5-8
D gene: -
clone size: -
CDR3 DNA: TGTGCCAGCAGAAGACAGTCTACTAATAATTCACCCCTCCACTTT
CDR3 protein: CASRRQSTNNSPLHF

J gene: TRBJ2-2
V gene: TRBV7-6
D gene: -
clone size: -
CDR3 DNA: TGTGCCAGCAGCAAAAAACCGACGGAGAACACCGGGGAGCTGTTTTTT
CDR3 protein: CASSKKPTENTGELFF

J gene: TRBJ2-7
V gene: TRBV6-5
D gene: TRBD1
clone size: once
CDR3 DNA: TGTGCCAGCAGAGCTGACAGGGCCGGTGCGGAGTACTTC
CDR3 protein: CASRADRAGAEYF

J gene: TRBJ1-5
V gene: TRBV7-2
D gene: -
clone size: -
CDR3 DNA: TGTGCCAGCAGCTTAGTTGGGGGAGGTCAGCCCCAGCATTTT
CDR3 protein: CASSLVGGGQPQHF

J gene: TRBJ2-3
V gene: TRBV21-1
D gene: -
clone size: -
CDR3 DNA: TGTGCCAGCAGCAAGGTGGGACAGGGGGTGAACGATACGCAGTATTTT
CDR3 protein: CASSKVGQGVNDTQYF

J gene: TRBJ2-7
V gene: TRBV5-1
D gene: TRBD1
clone size: -
CDR3 DNA: TGCGCCAGCAGCTTTGGGACAGATATCTACGAGCAGTACTTC
CDR3 protein: CASSFGTDIYEQYF

J gene: TRBJ2-2
V gene: TRBV7-3
D gene: -
clone size: -
CDR3 DNA: TGTGCCAGCAGCTTAGCGGGAGGGGAGCTGTTTTTT
CDR3 protein: CASSLAGGELFF

J gene: TRBJ2-1
V gene: TRBV5-4
D gene: TRBD2
clone size: -
CDR3 DNA: TGTGCCAGCACCCTAGGAGGGAGGGGTGAGCAGTTCTTC
CDR3 protein: CASTLGGRGEQFF

J gene: TRBJ1-3
V gene: TRBV2
D gene: -
clone size: -
CDR3 DNA: TGTGCCAGCAGCTACCGGGGGACTGGAAACACCATATATTTT
CDR3 protein: CASSYRGTGNTIYF

J gene: TRBJ2-1
V gene: TRBV5-4
D gene: TRBD2
clone size: -
CDR3 DNA: TGTGCCAGCAGCCCCGGACTAGCGGGAGGGCCCTACAATGAGCAGTTCTTC
CDR3 protein: CASSPGLAGGPYNEQFF

J gene: TRBJ2-7
V gene: TRBV5-4
D gene: -
clone size: -
CDR3 DNA: TGTGCCAGCAGCCAAGACGAGGGGCAGGGCGTCGACGAGCAGTACTTC
CDR3 protein: CASSQDEGQGVDEQYF

J gene: TRBJ1-4
V gene: TRBV5-4
D gene: TRBD1
clone size: once
CDR3 DNA: TGTGCCAGCAGCTTGGGACAGGGAGTGAATGAAAAACTGTTTTTT
CDR3 protein: CASSLGQGVNEKLFF

J gene: TRBJ1-2
V gene: TRBV7-9
D gene: -
clone size: -
CDR3 DNA: TGTGCCAGCAGCTTATCCCCAGGGGCAGCGCAAGGCTATGGCTACACCTTC
CDR3 protein: CASSLSPGAAQGYGYTF

J gene: TRBJ2-2
V gene: TRBV28
D gene: TRBD2
clone size: once
CDR3 DNA: TGTGCCAGCAGCTACCCCCCCGGCGGGAGAGGTCCCGGGGAGCTGTTTTTT
CDR3 protein: CASSYPPGGRGPGELFF

J gene: TRBJ2-7
V gene: TRBV10-3
D gene: -
clone size: few
CDR3 DNA: TGTGCCATCAGTGAGTCTCGATCTCAAGGGGCCGGGACAAGAACCTACGAGCAGTACTTC
CDR3 protein: CAISESRSQGAGTRTYEQYF

J gene: TRBJ2-2
V gene: TRBV2
D gene: TRBD2
clone size: -
CDR3 DNA: TGTGCCAGCAGTCAAGGGACTAGCGGAAACACCGGGGAGCTGTTTTTT
CDR3 protein: CASSQGTSGNTGELFF

J gene: TRBJ2-7
V gene: TRBV28
D gene: -
clone size: -
CDR3 DNA: TGTGCCAGCAGTCCCCTCGTAGGAGGGAGTATCTACGAGCAGTACTTC
CDR3 protein: CASSPLVGGSIYEQYF

J gene: TRBJ2-3
V gene: TRBV5-4
D gene: -
clone size: once
CDR3 DNA: TGTGCCAGCAGCTTACGGGATTTGGGCACAGATACGCAGTATTTT
CDR3 protein: CASSLRDLGTDTQYF

J gene: TRBJ1-1
V gene: TRBV20-1
D gene: -
clone size: -
CDR3 DNA: TGCAGTGCTAGACCCGAGTTCTTT
CDR3 protein: CSARPEFF

J gene: TRBJ2-5
V gene: TRBV28
D gene: -
clone size: -
CDR3 DNA: TGTGCCAGCAGTTTATGGGGGCGCCCAGAGACCCAGTACTTC
CDR3 protein: CASSLWGRPETQYF

J gene: TRBJ1-2
V gene: TRBV28
D gene: -
clone size: once
CDR3 DNA: TGTGCCAGCAGTTTACTACCGTATGGCTACACCTTC
CDR3 protein: CASSLLPYGYTF

J gene: TRBJ2-3
V gene: TRBV21-1
D gene: -
clone size: many
CDR3 DNA: TGTGCCAGCAGCCCGGGACTAGCGGACTCCACAGATACGCAGTATTTT
CDR3 protein: CASSPGLADSTDTQYF

J gene: TRBJ2-7
V gene: TRBV10-2
D gene: -
clone size: -
CDR3 DNA: TGCGCCAGCAGTTCCGGGACGGCGACCTACGAGCAGTACTTC
CDR3 protein: CASSSGTATYEQYF

J gene: TRBJ1-3
V gene: TRBV28
D gene: TRBD1
clone size: -
CDR3 DNA: TGTGCCAGCAGTTTAGCAGGGGGTAGTGGAAACACCATATATTTT
CDR3 protein: CASSLAGGSGNTIYF

J gene: TRBJ2-5
V gene: TRBV5-1
D gene: TRBD1
clone size: -
CDR3 DNA: TGCGCCAGCAGCCCGGTCGGGACAGGGGAAGAGACCCAGTACTTC
CDR3 protein: CASSPVGTGEETQYF

J gene: TRBJ1-3
V gene: TRBV6-6
D gene: -
clone size: -
CDR3 DNA: TGTGCCAGCACCACCGGCTCTGGAAACACCATATATTTT
CDR3 protein: CASTTGSGNTIYF

J gene: TRBJ1-4
V gene: TRBV15
D gene: -
clone size: -
CDR3 DNA: TGTGCCACCAGCGTCCGTTACGGGGGCTGGGAAAAACTGTTTTTT
CDR3 protein: CATSVRYGGWEKLFF

J gene: TRBJ1-4
V gene: TRBV5-6
D gene: -
clone size: -
CDR3 DNA: TGTGCCAGCAGCTTGGGGATGAGGCGTTCCCTGTTTTTT
CDR3 protein: CASSLGMRRSLFF

J gene: TRBJ1-4
V gene: TRBV7-9
D gene: -
clone size: -
CDR3 DNA: TGTGCCAGCCAGCGGGGGGCGGGTGAAAAACTGTTTTTT
CDR3 protein: CASQRGAGEKLFF

J gene: TRBJ1-5
V gene: TRBV30
D gene: -
clone size: few
CDR3 DNA: TGTGCCTGGAGTGGGGGGGAGACCAATCAGCCCCAGCATTTT
CDR3 protein: CAWSGGETNQPQHF

J gene: TRBJ1-5
V gene: TRBV30
D gene: -
clone size: once
CDR3 DNA: TGTGCCTGGAGTGAACAGTCCAATCAGCCCCAGCATTTT
CDR3 protein: CAWSEQSNQPQHF

J gene: TRBJ2-1
V gene: TRBV19
D gene: TRBD2
clone size: once
CDR3 DNA: TGTGCCAGTTCTTCCGGGACTAGCGGAAACTCCTACAATGAGCAGTTCTTC
CDR3 protein: CASSSGTSGNSYNEQFF

J gene: TRBJ1-1
V gene: TRBV19
D gene: -
clone size: -
CDR3 DNA: TGTGCCAGTAGTATAGGTCAGATGAACACTGAAGCTTTCTTT
CDR3 protein: CASSIGQMNTEAFF

J gene: TRBJ1-5
V gene: TRBV25-1
D gene: -
clone size: -
CDR3 DNA: TGTGCCAGCGCCCTGGGGGGCAATCAGCCCCAGCATTTT
CDR3 protein: CASALGGNQPQHF

J gene: TRBJ1-2
V gene: TRBV4-2
D gene: -
clone size: -
CDR3 DNA: TGTGCCAGCAGCCAAGCAGATAGGTCGGCGAACTATAACTATGGCTACACCTTC
CDR3 protein: CASSQADRSANYNYGYTF